A single sample is the source of the 30 T cell receptor beta chains below, sequenced in a study of blood T cells in healthy people across ages. A J-beta primer mix and a sample-barcoded 5' primer were used in a second PCR of about 6 to 12 cycles. Each CDR3 protein gets one entry after TCRdb re-called the 5' RACE reads with MiXCR. This table has 780,000 or so distinct CDR3 sequences, roughly three fifths appearing once. The specimen was blood. The receptors were gathered from a man aged 35-49 years in good health.

There are a few counts of this clonotype. CDR3: CAWSGTGADTQYF. The CDR3, as DNA: TGTGCCTGGAGTGGAACAGGCGCAGATACGCAGTATTTT. The genes are TRBV30 and TRBJ2-3, with D perhaps TRBD1 (5 bases). Germline lookup yields CDR1 GTSNPN and CDR2 SVGIG (reference sequence). The CDR3 is made up of 13 amino acids. The germline V and J ends were trimmed by 1 base and 4 bases, with 9 bases remaining between them.

The chain recombines TRBV15 with TRBJ2-6; D is undetermined. CDR1 and CDR2 from the germline V gene are LNHNV and YYDKDF (reference sequence). This CDR3 is built from 15 residues. Trimming removed 3 bases at V and 3 bases at J, with 9 bases between. The CDR3 DNA is TGTGCCACCAGCAGCGTTTTGGGTGGGGCCAACGTCCTGACTTTC. Its translation: CATSSVLGGANVLTF.

V usage is TRBV13 and J usage is TRBJ2-1, with 11 bases that match TRBD2. Trimming cost V 7 bases and J 0 bases; bases outside gene matches: 11. This CDR3 spans 18 amino acids. Germline CDR1 reads PRHDT; CDR2 reads FYEKMQ (reference sequence). CDR3 sequence: CASTVRTSGPSSYNEQFF. Written as DNA, the CDR3 is TGTGCCAGCACCGTCAGGACTAGCGGGCCCAGCTCCTACAATGAGCAGTTCTTC.

Worth noting for this clonotype: An end of the junction does not agree with germline; a read error may underlie this. The chain joins TRBV20-1 to TRBJ2-1; D not resolved. This CDR3 is 13 amino acids long. Germline CDR1 DFQATT, CDR2 SNEGSKA (reference sequence). As DNA, the CDR3 is TGCAGTCCAAACCCGGTAATGACCAATGGGCAGTTCTTC. Translating it yields CSPNPVMTNGQFF.

The chain recombines TRBV12-3 or TRBV12-4 with TRBJ2-5; 8 nucleotides line up with TRBD1. Trimming at V came to 5 bases and at J to 5 bases, leaving 7 bases not matched to a gene. The CDR3 is made up of 14 amino acids. The CDR3 sequence: CASSKTGGRETQYF. The CDR3 DNA sequence: TGTGCCAGCAGTAAAACAGGGGGGCGGGAGACCCAGTACTTC.

This chain links TRBV24-1 with TRBJ2-3; D is undetermined. V lost 1 base and J lost 1, with 8 bases in between. Germline V gives CDR1 KGHDR, CDR2 SFDVKD. This CDR3 spans 15 amino acids. CDR3 bases: TGTGCCACCAGTGATTTTAAGCACGGCACAGATACGCAGTATTTT. Translating gives CATSDFKHGTDTQYF.

This sequence joins TRBV4-1 and TRBJ1-5; D unclear. CDR1 and CDR2 from the germline V gene are MGHRA and YSYEKL. Trimming stripped 0 bases from V and 6 bases from J, with 6 bases between. This CDR3 is built from 13 residues. CDR3 protein: CASSQESSQPQHF. CDR3 nucleotide sequence: TGCGCCAGCAGCCAAGAATCTAGTCAGCCCCAGCATTTT.

The chain recombines TRBV7-9 with TRBJ2-5; D may be TRBD2 (6 bases). The ends were cut back, 5 bases at V and 2 bases at J, with 12 bases in the middle. CDR3 length: 14 residues. From germline, CDR1 is SEHNR and CDR2 FQNEAQ (reference sequence). In DNA form, the CDR3 reads TGTGCCAGCAGCCGCGGGATCCTACAAGAGACCCAGTACTTC. Amino acids: CASSRGILQETQYF.

V is TRBV29-1 and J is TRBJ1-4, with TRBD1 as a possible D gene (6 bases). The germline gives CDR1 SQVTM, CDR2 ANQGSEA. The CDR3 is 16 amino acids. V dropped 2 bases and J dropped 3 bases, with 16 bases sitting between them. Written as DNA, the CDR3 is TGCAGCGTTGAAAAACAGGGAGGGTTAGCTAATGAAAAACTGTTTTTT. Amino acids: CSVEKQGGLANEKLFF.

The chain combines TRBV9 with TRBJ2-2; D not certain. CDR1 and CDR2 from the germline V gene are SGDLS and YYNGEE. The CDR3 totals 13 residues. Trimming stripped 3 bases from V and 6 bases from J, with 9 bases between. CDR3 region: CASSGQQAGELFF. DNA of the CDR3: TGTGCCAGCAGCGGGCAGCAAGCCGGGGAGCTGTTTTTT.

This clonotype was counted only a few times. The rearrangement joins TRBV29-1 to TRBJ2-7, with D unclear. V dropped 3 bases and J dropped 0 bases, with 12 bases sitting between them. Per germline, CDR1 SQVTM and CDR2 ANQGSEA. This CDR3 comprises 14 residues. As DNA, the CDR3 is TGCAGCGTTGAGGTCTCTCAGAGCTCCTACGAGCAGTACTTC. Translation: CSVEVSQSSYEQYF.

The chain uses TRBV7-3 and TRBJ2-7, with TRBD1 matching 8 bases. Germline V gene data show CDR1 as SGHTA and CDR2 as FQGTGA. Unmatched junction bases numbered 9, after V lost 5 bases and J lost 6 bases. This CDR3 has 14 amino acids. The CDR3 spells CASSPQGALGEQYF. Written as DNA, the CDR3 is TGTGCCAGCAGCCCTCAGGGGGCTCTTGGCGAGCAGTACTTC. The variable domain in full, completed from reference TRBV7-3 and TRBJ2-7, reads GAGVSQTPSNKVTEKGKYVELRCDPISGHTALYWYRQSLGQGPEFLIYFQGTGAADDSGLPNDRFFAVRPEGSVSTLKIQRTERGDSAVYLCASSPQGALGEQYFGPGTRLTVT.

The chain employs TRBV6-6 and TRBJ2-1; TRBD2 aligns across 8 bases. This CDR3 spans 15 amino acids. V shed 5 bases, J shed 7 bases, and the junction held 10 bases outside the gene matches. The germline gives CDR1 MNHNY, CDR2 SVGAGI (reference sequence). CDR3 amino acids: CASSPPGTRGNEQFF. The CDR3 nucleotides read TGTGCCAGCAGTCCCCCCGGGACTAGGGGTAATGAGCAGTTCTTC.

This clonotype was seen more than once but under ten times. This chain uses TRBV11-1 with TRBJ2-1; 16 bases align to TRBD2. Looked up from germline, CDR1 is SGHAT and CDR2 is FQDESV (reference sequence). Trimming took 5 bases from V and 2 from J; bases not matched to a gene: 3. CDR3 size: 17 residues. In DNA, the CDR3 is TGTGCCAGCAGCGCGGGACTAGCGGGGGGGACCTACAATGAGCAGTTCTTC. Protein product: CASSAGLAGGTYNEQFF.

V gene TRBV4-1 combines with J gene TRBJ2-5; 7 positions match TRBD2. Germline trimming cut 8 bases from V and 5 bases from J; bases unmatched to any gene: 14. Germline lookup yields CDR1 MGHRA and CDR2 YSYEKL. The CDR3 loop spans 15 amino acids. CDR3 bases: TGCGCCAGCTCCCAGGAAAGGACTAGAGGGGAGACCCAGTACTTC. This codes for CASSQERTRGETQYF.

The CDR3 DNA is TGCGCCAGCCGACAAGACCGGGACACCGGGGAGCTGTTTTTT. As protein: CASRQDRDTGELFF. The gene calls are TRBV5-1 and TRBJ2-2; D unresolved. CDR3 length equals 14 residues. V shed 7 bases and J shed 3 bases, with 13 bases lying between them. The germline V gene has CDR1 SGHRS and CDR2 YFSETQ. Together with reference TRBV5-1 and TRBJ2-2, the CDR3 gives the full variable domain: KAGVTQTPRYLIKTRGQQVTLSCSPISGHRSVSWYQQTPGQGLQFLFEYFSETQRNKGNFPGRFSGRQFSNSRSEMNVSTLELGDSALYLCASRQDRDTGELFFGEGSRLTVL.

Notes on this clonotype: Germline is not matched at one junction end, which may reflect a read error. The chain links TRBV20-1 to TRBJ2-1, with D unclear. Per the germline V gene, CDR1 is DFQATT and CDR2 is SNEGSKA (reference sequence). The CDR3 covers 13 residues. The CDR3 region is CSAAESSYSEQFF. The DNA for the CDR3 is TGCAGTGCTGCGGAGAGCTCCTACAGTGAGCAGTTCTTC.

The V and J genes are TRBV5-6 and TRBJ2-3, with 12 nucleotides matching TRBD1. Germline assignment: CDR1 SGHDT and CDR2 YYEEEE. This CDR3 region has 18 residues. Trimming cost V 4 bases and J 0 bases; bases outside gene matches: 9. The CDR3 region has the DNA TGTGCCAGCAGCCGACTCCCGGGACAGGGGGCAAGCACAGATACGCAGTATTTT. The encoded protein is CASSRLPGQGASTDTQYF.

This clonotype came up a few times. This chain connects TRBV7-7 to TRBJ2-5, with TRBD1 matching over 8 bases. Germline V gene lookup returns CDR1 SSHAT and CDR2 FNYEAQ (reference sequence). J gave up 3 bases and V 1 base, and 4 bases lay outside the gene matches. The CDR3 contains 15 residues. CDR3 in DNA: TGTGCCAGCAGCTTAGTAACAGGGGGAAAAGAGACCCAGTACTTC. Residues: CASSLVTGGKETQYF.

The chain links TRBV27 to TRBJ2-5; 7 bases align to TRBD2. This CDR3 contains 17 residues. Germline lookup yields CDR1 MNHEY and CDR2 SMNVEV (reference sequence). The V segment lost 4 bases and the J segment 5 bases; nucleotides outside the gene matches: 16. CDR3: CASSSPLRGGERETQYF. In nucleotides, the CDR3 is TGTGCCAGCAGTTCCCCCCTGAGGGGAGGGGAACGGGAGACCCAGTACTTC.

The chain has TRBV24-1 and TRBJ2-5, with 9 nucleotides matching TRBD1. The CDR3 spans 16 residues. With V trimmed by 6 bases and J by 0 bases, 7 bases remained unmatched. In germline, CDR1 is KGHDR, CDR2 SFDVKD. The CDR3 is CATSPGQGSNQETQYF. CDR3 bases: TGTGCCACCAGTCCAGGACAGGGGTCGAACCAAGAGACCCAGTACTTC.

The sample holds a few counts of this clonotype. The chain has TRBV1 and TRBJ2-5; the D call in the table, TRBD2, was not verified against the DNA. TRBV1 is an annotated pseudogene. The CDR3 totals 14 residues. The CDR3 coding sequence is TGCACCAGCAGCCCCAGCGGGGCCCAAGAGACCCAGTACTTC. Translation gives CTSSPSGAQETQYF.

J is TRBJ1-6 and V is TRBV2; unclear D gene. In germline, CDR1 is SNHLY, CDR2 FYNNEI. CDR3 size: 12 residues. The V end lost 10 bases, the J end lost 9 bases, and 13 bases lay between the germline ends. The CDR3 DNA follows: TGTGCCACTACGTACCAGGTTTCACCCCTCCACTTT. Translated, it gives CATTYQVSPLHF.

A note on this clonotype: A clone one base away is much larger, so this may be a read error. This chain uses TRBV20-1 with TRBJ1-4; D is ambiguous. This CDR3 comprises 11 residues. Germline V lookup: CDR1 DFQATT, CDR2 SNEGSKA (reference sequence). The V gene lost 3 bases and the J gene lost 6 bases, with 5 bases spanning the gap. CDR3 amino acids: CSARFDEKLFF. DNA for the CDR3: TGCAGTGCTAGGTTCGATGAAAAACTGTTTTTT.

The chain employs TRBV20-1 and TRBJ1-5, with 7 bases fitting TRBD1. The CDR3 spans 17 residues. Germline V CDR1 and CDR2: DFQATT, SNEGSKA (reference sequence). The ends lost 0 bases at V and 5 bases at J; junction bases unmatched: 13. This chain's CDR3 is CSARDLLGTDPYQPQHF. The DNA for the CDR3 is TGCAGTGCTAGAGATCTTCTCGGGACAGACCCATATCAGCCCCAGCATTTT.

In its sample, this clonotype was seen a few times. The chain couples TRBV11-3 to TRBJ1-2; 9 nucleotides agree with TRBD1. The CDR3 extends over 15 amino acids. Losses at the gene ends were 4 bases for V and 8 bases for J; bases not matched to a gene: 11. From germline, CDR1 is SGHNT and CDR2 YENEEA. The CDR3 region has the DNA TGTGCCAGCAGCTCCCAATCCGGGACAGGGCGAGGCTACACCTTC. Translated: CASSSQSGTGRGYTF.

The chain is built from TRBV3-1 and TRBJ2-5, with 7 bases aligning to TRBD1. The CDR3 length is 12 residues. V shed 5 bases, J shed 9 bases, and the junction held 6 bases outside the gene matches. Germline V gives CDR1 LGHDT, CDR2 YNNKEL (reference sequence). CDR3 coding DNA: TGTGCCAGCAGCACAGGGGTGACGGCCCAGTACTTC. Translated: CASSTGVTAQYF.

The V and J genes are TRBV9 and TRBJ2-1, with TRBD2 matching over 10 bases. V lost 6 bases, J lost 8 bases, and 11 bases stayed unmatched. Germline loops: CDR1 SGDLS, CDR2 YYNGEE. The CDR3 is made up of 15 amino acids. CDR3 region: CASTRPLAGVDEQFF. Here the CDR3 DNA reads TGTGCCAGCACTCGGCCGCTAGCGGGAGTGGATGAGCAGTTCTTC.

The genes are TRBV28 and TRBJ1-5; 9 bases agree with TRBD1. From germline, CDR1 is MDHEN and CDR2 SYDVKM. V lost 5 bases, J lost 6 bases, and 5 bases stayed unmatched. This CDR3 comprises 14 residues. CDR3 protein: CASSKGQGIQPQHF. CDR3 nucleotide sequence: TGTGCCAGCAGTAAGGGACAGGGAATTCAGCCCCAGCATTTT.

This clonotype occurred once. J is TRBJ1-4 and V is TRBV2; D not resolved. Germline V gives CDR1 SNHLY, CDR2 FYNNEI. The V and J ends lost 7 bases and 8 bases respectively, with 14 bases between them. The CDR3 is 13 amino acids. CDR3 DNA: TGTGCCAGCAACGAACAGAATAACGAAAAACTGTTTTTT. It is translated as CASNEQNNEKLFF. Complete variable domain (other parts from reference TRBV2 and TRBJ1-4): EPEVTQTPSHQVTQMGQEVILRCVPISNHLYFYWYRQILGQKVEFLVSFYNNEISEKSEIFDDQFSVERPDGSNFTLKIRSTKLEDSAMYFCASNEQNNEKLFFGSGTQLSVL.